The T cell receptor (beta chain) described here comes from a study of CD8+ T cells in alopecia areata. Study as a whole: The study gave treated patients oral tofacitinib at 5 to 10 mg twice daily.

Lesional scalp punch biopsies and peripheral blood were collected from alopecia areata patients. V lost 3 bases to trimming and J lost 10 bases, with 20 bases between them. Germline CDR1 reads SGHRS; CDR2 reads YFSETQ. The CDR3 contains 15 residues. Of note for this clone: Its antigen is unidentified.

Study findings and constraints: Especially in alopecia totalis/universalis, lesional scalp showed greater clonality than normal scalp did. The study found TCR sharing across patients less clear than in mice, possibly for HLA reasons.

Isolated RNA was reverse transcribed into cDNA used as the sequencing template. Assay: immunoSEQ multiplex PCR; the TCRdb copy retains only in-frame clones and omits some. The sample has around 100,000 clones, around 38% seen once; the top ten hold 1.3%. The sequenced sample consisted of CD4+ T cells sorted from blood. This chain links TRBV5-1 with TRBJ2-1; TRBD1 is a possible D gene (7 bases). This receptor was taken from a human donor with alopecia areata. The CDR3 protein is CASSSGGTDAFEQFF. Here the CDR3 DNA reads TGCGCCAGCAGCTCAGGCGGGACAGACGCCTTCGAGCAGTTCTTC.